This TCR beta chain was documented in a study of blood T cell repertoires in COVID-19. This clone was seen just once. The junction had 5 bases not matched to a gene; V was cut back by 5 bases and J by 9 bases. The CDR3 loop spans 13 amino acids. In germline, CDR1 is MDHEN, CDR2 SYDVKM. Using immunoSEQ multiplex PCR, the repertoire was profiled, and TCRdb retains in-frame clones only, with some absent. The repertoire holds fewer than 500,000 clones, with 75% to 90% as singletons. This chain connects TRBV28 to TRBJ2-1; 9 nucleotides agree with TRBD2. The material sequenced was PBMCs or T cells enriched from blood (not recorded which). The TCR was taken from a young man who had recovered from COVID-19. The CDR3 spells CASSGGRAIEQFF. CDR3 nucleotides: TGTGCCAGCAGTGGCGGGAGGGCCATTGAGCAGTTCTTC.